The rows below give T cell receptor beta chains drawn from one sample of a study of shared clonotypes between healthy human individuals. Clones were sequenced by immunoSEQ multiplex PCR, and TCRdb holds only the in-frame ones, with some missing. The sample consists of about 1 million clones, under 80% of them appearing once. Source material: memory CD4+ T cells sorted from blood. These receptors all stem from a man between 18 and 29 years old in good health. The CDR3 runs from the conserved cysteine through the conserved F or W. The D gene is left open where the match is weak. Only some rows state a clone size, as once, few, many or a class for expanded clones.

j_call | d_call | v_call | clone_size | cdr3_nt | cdr3_aa
TRBJ2-1 | NA | TRBV15 | few | TGTGCCACCAGCAGAGACGACTCAACCTACAATGAGCAGTTCTTC | CATSRDDSTYNEQFF
TRBJ2-7 | TRBD1 | TRBV15 | NA | TGTGCCACCGGGAGAGGGGGCGGTTACGAGCAGTACTTC | CATGRGGGYEQYF
TRBJ2-7 | NA | TRBV9 | NA | TGTGCCAGCAGCCCAGGGGGGTCGCAATCCTACGAGCAGTACTTC | CASSPGGSQSYEQYF
TRBJ2-2 | TRBD1 | TRBV5-1 | NA | TGCGCCAGCAGCTTGGAGGGACAGTGGAACACCGGGGAGCTGTTTTTT | CASSLEGQWNTGELFF
TRBJ2-4 | NA | TRBV29-1 | once | TGCAGCGTTGAAGATCAGGGGAAGGGACACATTCAGTACTTC | CSVEDQGKGHIQYF
TRBJ1-2 | NA | TRBV12-5 | NA | TGTGCTAGTGGTTTGGTCCGAGCAACCGCATCTGGCTACACCTTC | CASGLVRATASGYTF
TRBJ1-5 | NA | TRBV18 | NA | TGTGCCAGCTCACCAAGTGGGGGCAATCAGCCCCAGCATTTT | CASSPSGGNQPQHF
TRBJ1-5 | NA | TRBV7-2 | NA | TGTGCCAGCAGCTTAGCATCGGCCGGTCAGCCCCAGCATTTT | CASSLASAGQPQHF
TRBJ1-1 | TRBD1 | TRBV2 | NA | TGTGCCAGCCGTATAGGACAGGGGATCAACACTGAAGCTTTCTTT | CASRIGQGINTEAFF
TRBJ2-5 | NA | TRBV7-3 | NA | TGTGCCAGCAGCTCCATCTCGCAAGAGACCCAGTACTTC | CASSSISQETQYF
TRBJ2-1 | NA | TRBV18 | NA | TGTGCCAGCTCACTTGACAGGAAAGAGCAGTTCTTC | CASSLDRKEQFF
TRBJ2-1 | NA | TRBV29-1 | NA | TGCAGCGTCTTGGGCCGGTTAGGGGCAGTAACCAATGAGCAGTTCTTC | CSVLGRLGAVTNEQFF
TRBJ2-3 | NA | TRBV2 | NA | TGTGCCAGCAGTGAAGTCAGGGGAACAGATACGCAGTATTTT | CASSEVRGTDTQYF
TRBJ2-1 | NA | TRBV5-8 | once | TGTGCCAGCACCCAAGCTTGGGAACCCTACAATGAGCAGTTCTTC | CASTQAWEPYNEQFF
TRBJ1-1 | NA | TRBV25-1 | NA | TGTGCCAGCAGTGAAGTACAGATTGAAGCTTTCTTT | CASSEVQIEAFF
TRBJ1-6 | NA | TRBV28 | NA | TGTGCCAGCAAGATCCGCCAGGGTTTTGACTCAAATTCACCCCTCCACTTT | CASKIRQGFDSNSPLHF
TRBJ1-5 | NA | TRBV7-2 | NA | TGTGCCAGCAGCCCCCTGTCGGGACCGGGGGGCAATCAGCCCCAGCATTTT | CASSPLSGPGGNQPQHF
TRBJ1-6 | TRBD1 | TRBV30 | NA | TGTGCCTGGAGGGGGGGGACAGGGCAAATTCCTAATTCACCCCTCCACTTT | CAWRGGTGQIPNSPLHF
TRBJ1-5 | TRBD1 | TRBV27 | few | TGTGCCAGCAGAAGGACAGGGTCAAATCAGCCCCAGCATTTT | CASRRTGSNQPQHF
TRBJ1-5 | TRBD1 | TRBV7-2 | NA | TGTGCCAGCAGCCCCCTGGACAGGGGGCGAGGGAATCAGCCCCAGCATTTT | CASSPLDRGRGNQPQHF
TRBJ1-4 | NA | TRBV2 | NA | TGTGCCAGCAGTGAAGCGAGGCTCAAAATCCGGCCCGAAAAACTGTTTTTT | CASSEARLKIRPEKLFF
TRBJ1-6 | NA | TRBV6-1 | NA | TGTGCCAGCAGTGAATGGCTTAATTCACCCCTCCACTTT | CASSEWLNSPLHF
TRBJ1-1 | NA | TRBV5-1 | NA | TGCGCCAGCAGCCCTCGGACGGAGGGAGAAGCTTTCTTT | CASSPRTEGEAFF
TRBJ2-1 | TRBD1 | TRBV28 | NA | TGTGCCAGCATTGGGACAGGACACTACAATGAGCAGTTCTTC | CASIGTGHYNEQFF
TRBJ2-7 | TRBD1 | TRBV6-1 | NA | TGTGCCAGCAGTCCTGGGGACAGGTCCTCCTACGAGCAGTACTTC | CASSPGDRSSYEQYF
TRBJ2-3 | NA | TRBV11-2 | NA | TGTGCCAGCAGCTTAGGTTCGATCGTAGATACGCAGTATTTT | CASSLGSIVDTQYF
TRBJ2-2 | TRBD1 | TRBV6-1 | NA | TGTGCCAGCAGTGGAACAGGGGGCACCGGGGAGCTGTTTTTT | CASSGTGGTGELFF
TRBJ1-6 | NA | TRBV7-8 | few | TGTGCCAGCAGCTTAGACAGGTCATCCGGGTCACCCCTCCACTTT | CASSLDRSSGSPLHF
TRBJ2-3 | TRBD2 | TRBV4-3 | NA | TGCGCCAGCAGCCAAGGAAATAGCGGGAGATCAGATACGCAGTATTTT | CASSQGNSGRSDTQYF
TRBJ2-5 | TRBD2 | TRBV5-1 | once | TGCGCCAGCAGTCCGGGACTAGACCATCAAGAGACCCAGTACTTC | CASSPGLDHQETQYF
TRBJ1-3 | NA | TRBV6-1 | NA | TGTGCCAGCAGTGTGACCTATTCGCTTGGAGGAAACACCATATATTTT | CASSVTYSLGGNTIYF
TRBJ1-5 | NA | TRBV7-2 | few | TGTGCCAGCAGCGGGGAGCAGGGAGGTCAGCCCCAGCATTTT | CASSGEQGGQPQHF
TRBJ2-7 | TRBD2 | TRBV5-4 | NA | TGTGCCAGCAGCCTAGGACTAGCGGGAGGCTCCTACGAGCAGTACTTC | CASSLGLAGGSYEQYF
TRBJ2-3 | TRBD2 | TRBV19 | NA | TGTGCCACTAGACTAGCGGGAACAGATACGCAGTATTTT | CATRLAGTDTQYF
TRBJ1-5 | TRBD1 | TRBV18 | many | TGTGCCAGCTCACCAAGCGTGGCAGGGGGCTTCAATCAGCCCCAGCATTTT | CASSPSVAGGFNQPQHF
TRBJ1-2 | NA | TRBV5-1 | NA | TGCGCCAGCAACAACGGAGGGGAGAACTATGGCTACACCTTC | CASNNGGENYGYTF
TRBJ2-7 | NA | TRBV6-5 | NA | TGTGCCAGCAGTTTCGGGAATTCCTACGAGCAGTACTTC | CASSFGNSYEQYF
TRBJ2-1 | NA | TRBV5-1 | NA | TGCGCCAGCAGCTTGGTCGGGGGGCCCCCCTACTACAATGAGCAGTTCTTC | CASSLVGGPPYYNEQFF
TRBJ2-3 | NA | TRBV18 | NA | TGTGCCAGCTCACCCTACGGGACAACTACGCAGTATTTT | CASSPYGTTTQYF
TRBJ1-1 | TRBD1 | TRBV5-4 | NA | TGTGCCAGCAGCCCTCTCCCCCTCGGGACAGGGGGCCGGATGAACACTGAAGCTTTCTTT | CASSPLPLGTGGRMNTEAFF
TRBJ2-1 | NA | TRBV27 | NA | TGTGCCAGCAGTTTATTCTCGTCCCAAAGCTCCTACAATGAGCAGTTCTTC | CASSLFSSQSSYNEQFF
TRBJ1-2 | TRBD1 | TRBV28 | NA | TGTGCCAGCAGTTTAAACAGGGGATGGGACTATGGCTACACCTTC | CASSLNRGWDYGYTF
TRBJ1-2 | NA | TRBV29-1 | NA | TGCAGCGTTGAAGGGGTACAGGGCTACACCTTC | CSVEGVQGYTF
TRBJ2-7 | TRBD1 | TRBV29-1 | NA | TGCAGCGCGCTATGGGACAGGTCCTACGAGCAGTACTTC | CSALWDRSYEQYF
TRBJ2-2 | TRBD2 | TRBV2 | NA | TGTGCCAGCAGTGAAGGGCTAGCGGGGAACACCGGGGAGCTGTTTTTT | CASSEGLAGNTGELFF
TRBJ1-4 | NA | TRBV5-1 | few | TGCGCCAGCAGTAGTGACAACTCTAATGAAAAACTGTTTTTT | CASSSDNSNEKLFF
TRBJ2-3 | NA | TRBV4-3 | NA | TGCGCCAGCAGCCAAGACCGGCCCCCGAGCACAGATACGCAGTATTTT | CASSQDRPPSTDTQYF
TRBJ2-1 | NA | TRBV5-3 | NA | TGTGCCAGCAGCTTGGTTGGACAGTCCTACAATGAGCAGTTCTTC | CASSLVGQSYNEQFF
TRBJ2-2 | TRBD1 | TRBV15 | NA | TGTGCCACCAGCAGAGGAGGGACAGGATATCGAGGCGGGGAGCTGTTTTTT | CATSRGGTGYRGGELFF
TRBJ1-2 | NA | TRBV16 | many | TGTGCCAGCAGCCCGACAGGAAACTATGGCTACACCTTC | CASSPTGNYGYTF